These 20 T cell receptor beta chains came from one sample sequenced in a study of T cells in Graves' hyperthyroidism and ophthalmopathy. Researchers amplified the TCR beta CDR3 regions from RNA transcripts. HTBI primers were employed in a first-round RT-PCR of the TCR CDR3. MiXCR was run by TCRdb on the multiplex PCR reads, yielding one entry per CDR3 protein. The sample shows 500,000 to 600,000 distinct CDR3 sequences, less than 20% of them seen only once. The sequenced sample consisted of blood. The receptor set was obtained from a man aged 35 to 55 with Graves' ophthalmopathy.

The chain combines TRBV2 with TRBJ1-2; a weak D match, TRBD1 (6 bases). Germline values: CDR1 SNHLY, CDR2 FYNNEI. The V end lost 4 bases, the J end lost 8 bases, and 14 bases lay between the germline ends. This CDR3 has 13 residues. The CDR3, as DNA: TGTGCCAGCAGTGGGCCGGTGGGGGGCGGCTACACCTTC. It codes for CASSGPVGGGYTF. Full variable domain (remainder filled in from reference TRBV2 and TRBJ1-2): EPEVTQTPSHQVTQMGQEVILRCVPISNHLYFYWYRQILGQKVEFLVSFYNNEISEKSEIFDDQFSVERPDGSNFTLKIRSTKLEDSAMYFCASSGPVGGGYTFGSGTRLTVV.

This clonotype was seen only a few times. J is TRBJ2-1 and V is TRBV20-1, with TRBD2 as a possible D gene (6 bases). Trimming took 5 bases from V and 13 from J, leaving 18 bases between them. Germline CDR1 DFQATT, CDR2 SNEGSKA (reference sequence). The length of the CDR3 is 12 residues. The CDR3 sequence is CSAGATSYGQFF. Here the CDR3 DNA reads TGCAGTGCTGGGGCGACTAGTTATGGCCAGTTCTTC.

This clonotype showed up many times. This chain joins TRBV5-1 and TRBJ2-5; no clear D gene. The CDR3 is 14 amino acids. Germline CDR1 SGHRS, CDR2 YFSETQ. Between the trimmed V and J ends, which lost 1 base and 0 bases, there was a span of 7 bases. In DNA, the CDR3 is TGCGCCAGCAGCTTGTTTGGGTACCAAGAGACCCAGTACTTC. This encodes CASSLFGYQETQYF.

The chain combines TRBV10-3 with TRBJ2-5, with a tentative D call TRBD2 (5 bases). Germline values: CDR1 ENHRY, CDR2 SYGVKD. The germline V and J ends were trimmed by 2 bases and 5 bases, with 12 bases remaining between them. The CDR3 loop spans 14 amino acids. The CDR3 spells CAISERLAGETQYF. CDR3 DNA sequence: TGTGCCATCAGTGAGAGGCTAGCTGGGGAGACCCAGTACTTC.

This clonotype has at least ten counts. The rearrangement links TRBV12-3 or TRBV12-4 to TRBJ2-5, with D possibly TRBD1 on 5 matching bases. The V and J ends lost 3 bases and 5 bases respectively, with 13 bases between them. This CDR3 is built from 14 residues. CDR3 coding DNA: TGTGCCAGCAGTTTTATTGGGGCGTCGGAGACCCAGTACTTC. This gives the protein CASSFIGASETQYF.

There are a few counts of this clonotype. The V and J genes are TRBV20-1 and TRBJ1-6, with D perhaps TRBD1 (5 bases). In germline, CDR1 is DFQATT, CDR2 SNEGSKA (reference sequence). Trimming took off 0 bases at V and 8 bases at J, with 17 bases between the two ends. CDR3 size: 16 residues. In nucleotides, the CDR3 is TGCAGTGCTAGAGATTTACAGGCGGGTTCTCATTCACCCCTCCACTTT. It specifies CSARDLQAGSHSPLHF.

This clonotype was counted many times. The J gene is TRBJ2-1, the V gene TRBV28; TRBD1 might be the D (6 bases). The CDR3 is 16 residues long. Between the trimmed V and J ends, which lost 3 bases and 9 bases, there was a span of 21 bases. From germline, CDR1 is MDHEN and CDR2 SYDVKM. CDR3 DNA sequence: TGTGCCAGCAGTTTTCAGGTAGGGGGACCACAAGTTGAGCAGTTCTTC. Translation gives CASSFQVGGPQVEQFF.

The CDR3 DNA reads as TGCAGCGCCTCCGGGACAGGCGTGGAGACCCAGTACTTC. Translated, it gives CSASGTGVETQYF. The rearrangement joins TRBV29-1 to TRBJ2-5; TRBD1 matches 8 bases. This CDR3 contains 13 residues. Germline CDR1 SQVTM, CDR2 ANQGSEA. V was clipped by 7 bases and J by 5 bases; unmatched bases: 9.

This clonotype was found many times. This chain uses TRBV20-1 with TRBJ2-3; TRBD2 matches at 7 bases. CDR3 length: 14 amino acids. The V gene end was trimmed by 3 bases and the J gene end by 1 base; junction bases not matched to a gene: 4. Looked up from germline, CDR1 is DFQATT and CDR2 is SNEGSKA (reference sequence). The CDR3 region is CSASGGSRTDTQYF. The CDR3 region has the DNA TGCAGTGCTAGCGGCGGGAGCCGCACAGATACGCAGTATTTT.

Comments on this clonotype: This may be a read error, as it is one base from a much larger clone. The conserved phenylalanine or tryptophan is not found at the CDR3 terminus, so this likely reflects a read error. This chain uses TRBV6-5 with TRBJ2-7, with D possibly matching TRBD1 (5 bases). The V and J ends lost 2 bases and 1 base respectively, with 9 bases between them. The CDR3 sequence is 14 residues long. The germline gives CDR1 MNHEY, CDR2 SVGAGI. The CDR3 loop is CASSYLAGSYEQYL. CDR3 bases: TGTGCCAGCAGTTACCTCGCAGGGTCCTACGAGCAGTACCTC.

This clonotype was detected a few times. A read error is possible here, since a much larger clone lies one base away. The CDR3 region is CAGSLAQGLYNEQFF. The CDR3 coding sequence is TGTGCCGGCAGTTTAGCCCAGGGTTTGTACAATGAGCAGTTCTTC. The chain employs TRBV12-3 or TRBV12-4 and TRBJ2-1; D is possibly TRBD1 (5 bases). The CDR3 is 15 residues long.

The chain links TRBV20-1 to TRBJ2-3, with TRBD2 identical over 10 bases. V was clipped by 6 bases and J by 0 bases; unmatched bases: 18. Germline values: CDR1 DFQATT, CDR2 SNEGSKA (reference sequence). CDR3 length: 19 amino acids. CDR3 protein: CSAVSGLAGGTYSTDTQYF. The CDR3 DNA sequence: TGCAGTGCCGTCAGCGGTTTAGCGGGAGGAACCTATAGCACAGATACGCAGTATTTT.

The chain combines TRBV19 with TRBJ2-7; D ambiguous. Germline loops: CDR1 LNHDA, CDR2 SQIVND (reference sequence). V lost 1 base, J lost 3 bases, and 7 bases lay in between. This CDR3 is 13 amino acids long. CDR3 loop: CASSIAPLYEQYF. Written as DNA, the CDR3 is TGTGCCAGTAGTATAGCCCCACTCTACGAGCAGTACTTC.

This clonotype was counted many times. The rearrangement links TRBV5-1 to TRBJ1-1, with 12 bases fitting TRBD1. CDR1 SGHRS and CDR2 YFSETQ come from the germline V gene. V was pared by 3 bases and J by 5 bases, with 8 bases of the junction left unmatched. The CDR3 spans 16 residues. As DNA, the CDR3 is TGCGCCAGCAGCTACGGGACAGGGGGCTTAAATACTGAAGCTTTCTTT. It is translated as CASSYGTGGLNTEAFF.

Remarks on this clonotype: Since the CDR3 does not end with the conserved phenylalanine or tryptophan, this likely comes from a read error. This chain uses TRBV20-1 with TRBJ2-1, with 8 nucleotides matching TRBD2. CDR1 and CDR2 (germline): DFQATT, SNEGSKA (reference sequence). V shed 2 bases, J shed 6 bases, and the junction held 6 bases outside the gene matches. The CDR3 has 14 residues. In DNA, the CDR3 is TGCAGTGCTAGAAGCCGCGCGGGAGGCAATGAGCAGTTCTCC. This translates into CSARSRAGGNEQFS.

The CDR3 DNA is TGCGCCAGTTTCCAGGGGACTTCTAGCACAGATACGCAGTATTTT. Amino acid sequence: CASFQGTSSTDTQYF. The chain uses TRBV5-1 and TRBJ2-3; the D gene could be TRBD1 or TRBD2 (6 bases each). The ends were cut back, 8 bases at V and 0 bases at J, with 16 bases in the middle. Germline V gene lookup returns CDR1 SGHRS and CDR2 YFSETQ. The CDR3 sequence is 15 residues long.

This clonotype has more than one count but fewer than ten. The chain uses TRBV7-3 and TRBJ2-7; 7 bases align to TRBD2. There are 15 residues in the CDR3. The junction had 7 bases not matched to a gene; V was cut back by 5 bases and J by 0 bases. The V gene's germline CDR1 is SGHTA and CDR2 FQGTGA. In DNA, the CDR3 is TGTGCCAGCAGCCTCCACGGGGAGGGCTCCTACGAGCAGTACTTC. Its translation is CASSLHGEGSYEQYF.

This clonotype was detected a few times. The chain uses TRBV19 and TRBJ1-2; no clear D. Trimming took off 10 bases at V and 4 bases at J, with 13 bases between the two ends. The germline V gene has CDR1 LNHDA and CDR2 SQIVND (reference sequence). The CDR3 length is 12 residues. The CDR3 DNA is TGTGCCACCACTAAACGCAGCTATGGCTACACCTTC. Translated: CATTKRSYGYTF. The entire variable domain, with the rest obtained from reference TRBV19 and TRBJ1-2, is as follows: DGGITQSPKYLFRKEGQNVTLSCEQNLNHDAMYWYRQDPGQGLRLIYYSQIVNDFQKGDIAEGYSVSREKKESFPLTVTSAQKNPTAFYLCATTKRSYGYTFGSGTRLTVV.

The chain employs TRBV30 and TRBJ2-5, with D perhaps TRBD2 (6 bases). CDR1 and CDR2 from the germline V gene are GTSNPN and SVGIG (reference sequence). V was pared by 4 bases and J by 11 bases, with 23 bases between. CDR3 length: 14 residues. CDR3 protein: CAWTAGLPRGFQYF. CDR3 DNA: TGTGCCTGGACCGCGGGCCTCCCCCGGGGGTTTCAGTACTTC.

This clonotype was found many times. This chain connects TRBV6-5 to TRBJ2-7; 7 bases are shared with TRBD2. V was pared by 0 bases and J by 1 base, with 3 bases of the junction left unmatched. The CDR3 loop spans 15 amino acids. Germline CDR1 MNHEY, CDR2 SVGAGI. This CDR3 reads CASSYSEAGSYEQYF. In nucleotides, the CDR3 is TGTGCCAGCAGTTACTCGGAAGCGGGGTCCTACGAGCAGTACTTC.